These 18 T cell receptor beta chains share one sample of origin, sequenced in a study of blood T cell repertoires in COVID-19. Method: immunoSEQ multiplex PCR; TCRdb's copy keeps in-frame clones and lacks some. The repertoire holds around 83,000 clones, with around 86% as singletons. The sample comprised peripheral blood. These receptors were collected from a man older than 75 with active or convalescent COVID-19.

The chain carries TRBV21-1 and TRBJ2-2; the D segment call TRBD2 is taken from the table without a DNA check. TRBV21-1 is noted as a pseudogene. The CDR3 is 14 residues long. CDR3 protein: CASPTGDYTGELFF. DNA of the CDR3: TGTGCCAGCCCTACGGGGGATTACACCGGGGAGCTGTTTTTT.

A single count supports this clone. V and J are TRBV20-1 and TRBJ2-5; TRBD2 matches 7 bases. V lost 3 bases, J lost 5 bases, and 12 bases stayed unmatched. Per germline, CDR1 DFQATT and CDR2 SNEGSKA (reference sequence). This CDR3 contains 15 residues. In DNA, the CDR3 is TGCAGTGCTAGTTATGGGGGGGGAAGGAGGGAGACCCAGTACTTC. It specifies CSASYGGGRRETQYF.

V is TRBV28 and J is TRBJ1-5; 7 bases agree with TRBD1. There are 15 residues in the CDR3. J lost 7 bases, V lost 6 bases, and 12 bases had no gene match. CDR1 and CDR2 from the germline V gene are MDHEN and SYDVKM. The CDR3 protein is CASSLRTGVGQPQHF. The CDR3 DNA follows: TGTGCCAGCAGCTTAAGAACAGGGGTCGGGCAGCCCCAGCATTTT.

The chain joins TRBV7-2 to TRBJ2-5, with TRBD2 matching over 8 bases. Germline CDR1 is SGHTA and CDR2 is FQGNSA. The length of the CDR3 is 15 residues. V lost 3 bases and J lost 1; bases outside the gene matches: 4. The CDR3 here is CASSLGGGPQETQYF. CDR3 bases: TGTGCCAGCAGCTTGGGCGGGGGGCCCCAAGAGACCCAGTACTTC.

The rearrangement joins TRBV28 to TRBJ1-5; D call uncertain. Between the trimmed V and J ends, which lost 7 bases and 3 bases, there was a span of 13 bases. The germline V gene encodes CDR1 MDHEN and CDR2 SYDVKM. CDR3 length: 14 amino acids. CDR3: CASNLAGYNQPQHF. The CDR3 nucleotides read TGTGCCAGCAACCTTGCGGGATACAATCAGCCCCAGCATTTT.

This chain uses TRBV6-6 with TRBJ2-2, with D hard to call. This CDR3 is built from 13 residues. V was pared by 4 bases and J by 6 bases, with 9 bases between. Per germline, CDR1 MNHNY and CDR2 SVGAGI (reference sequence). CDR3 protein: CASSFDSAGELFF. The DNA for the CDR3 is TGTGCCAGCAGTTTCGACTCGGCCGGGGAGCTGTTTTTT.

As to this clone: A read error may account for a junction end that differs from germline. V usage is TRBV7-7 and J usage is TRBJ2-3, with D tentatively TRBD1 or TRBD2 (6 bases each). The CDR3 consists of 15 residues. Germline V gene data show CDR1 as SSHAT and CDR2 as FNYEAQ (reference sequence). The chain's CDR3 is CASSLGGRGADTQYF. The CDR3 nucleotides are TGTGCTAGCAGCTTAGGGGGGCGCGGCGCAGATACGCAGTATTTT.

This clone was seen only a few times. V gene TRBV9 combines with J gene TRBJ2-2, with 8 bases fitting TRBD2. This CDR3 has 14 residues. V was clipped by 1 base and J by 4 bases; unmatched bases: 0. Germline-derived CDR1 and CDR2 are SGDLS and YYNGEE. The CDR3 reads CASSVTSGTGELFF. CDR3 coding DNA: TGTGCCAGCAGCGTAACTAGCGGCACCGGGGAGCTGTTTTTT.

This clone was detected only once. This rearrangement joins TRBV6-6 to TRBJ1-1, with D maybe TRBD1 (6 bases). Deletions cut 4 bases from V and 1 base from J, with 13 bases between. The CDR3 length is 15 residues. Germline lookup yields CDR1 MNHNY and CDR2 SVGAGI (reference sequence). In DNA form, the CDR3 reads TGTGCCAGCAGTTTAGGCAGGGGACAGAACACTGAAGCTTTCTTT. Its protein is CASSLGRGQNTEAFF.

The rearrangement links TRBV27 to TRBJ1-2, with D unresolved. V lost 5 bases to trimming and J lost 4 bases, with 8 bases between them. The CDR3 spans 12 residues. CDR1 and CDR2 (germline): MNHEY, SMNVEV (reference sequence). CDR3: CASSLRGYGYTF. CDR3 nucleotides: TGTGCCAGCAGTCTCCGAGGCTATGGCTACACCTTC.

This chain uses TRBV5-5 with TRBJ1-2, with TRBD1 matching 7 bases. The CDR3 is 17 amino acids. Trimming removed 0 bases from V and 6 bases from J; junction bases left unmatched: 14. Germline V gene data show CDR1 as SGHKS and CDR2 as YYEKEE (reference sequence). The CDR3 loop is CASSLVGTDKGADGYTF. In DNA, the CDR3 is TGTGCCAGCAGCTTGGTCGGGACAGACAAGGGTGCGGATGGCTACACCTTC.

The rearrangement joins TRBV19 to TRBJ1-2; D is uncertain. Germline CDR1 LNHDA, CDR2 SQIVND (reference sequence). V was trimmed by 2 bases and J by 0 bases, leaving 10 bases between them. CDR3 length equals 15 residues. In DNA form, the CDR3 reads TGTGCCAGTAGTATATCGGGGTTTACTAACTATGGCTACACCTTC. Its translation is CASSISGFTNYGYTF.

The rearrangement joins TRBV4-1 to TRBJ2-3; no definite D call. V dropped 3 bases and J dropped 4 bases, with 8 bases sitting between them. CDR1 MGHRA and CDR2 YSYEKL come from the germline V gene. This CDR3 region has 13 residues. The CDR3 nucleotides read TGCGCCAGCAGCCACACAACGTCAGATACGCAGTATTTT. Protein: CASSHTTSDTQYF.

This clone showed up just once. The CDR3 DNA is TGTGCCAGCTGCCGGTCTGCGGGGGCTAATGAAAAACTGTTTTTT. Translation: CASCRSAGANEKLFF. The chain carries TRBV2 and TRBJ1-4, with D possibly matching TRBD1 (5 bases). The germline V and J ends were trimmed by 8 bases and 3 bases, with 16 bases remaining between them. This CDR3 spans 15 amino acids. Germline CDR1 is SNHLY and CDR2 is FYNNEI.

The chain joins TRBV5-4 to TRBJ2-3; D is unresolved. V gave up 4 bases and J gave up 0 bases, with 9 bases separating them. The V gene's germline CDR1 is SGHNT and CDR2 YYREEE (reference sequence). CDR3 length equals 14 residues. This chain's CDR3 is CASSLTHSTDTQYF. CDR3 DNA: TGTGCCAGCAGCCTGACACATAGCACAGATACGCAGTATTTT.

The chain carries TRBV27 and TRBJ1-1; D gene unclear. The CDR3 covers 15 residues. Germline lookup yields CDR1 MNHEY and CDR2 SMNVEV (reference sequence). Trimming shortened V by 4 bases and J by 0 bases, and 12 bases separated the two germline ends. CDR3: CASSSLQIMNTEAFF. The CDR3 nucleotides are TGTGCCAGCAGTTCGCTACAGATAATGAACACTGAAGCTTTCTTT.

The CDR3 DNA follows: TGTGCCAGCAGCTTGACAGCGAGCTCTGGAAACACCATATATTTT. Translating gives CASSLTASSGNTIYF. The chain joins TRBV7-9 to TRBJ1-3, with a tentative D call TRBD1 (5 bases). This CDR3 is built from 15 residues. Germline V gene sequence: CDR1 SEHNR, CDR2 FQNEAQ (reference sequence). Deletions cut 3 bases from V and 0 bases from J, with 9 bases between.

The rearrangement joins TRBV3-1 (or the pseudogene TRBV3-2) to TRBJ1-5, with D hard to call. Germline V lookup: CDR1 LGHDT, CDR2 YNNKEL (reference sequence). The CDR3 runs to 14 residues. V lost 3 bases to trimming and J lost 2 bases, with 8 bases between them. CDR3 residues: CASSQSEGNQPQHF. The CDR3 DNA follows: TGTGCCAGCAGCCAGTCCGAGGGCAATCAGCCCCAGCATTTT.